This TCR beta chain is drawn from a study of cytomegalovirus exposure and HLA in healthy donors. The germline V gene has CDR1 MNHNS and CDR2 SASEGT. The CDR3 runs to 14 residues. Between the trimmed V and J ends, which lost 1 base and 4 bases, there was a span of 7 bases. This clone was found a few times. Every donor was a healthy person donating bone marrow. The PCR ran on 60 Vbeta and 13 Jbeta primers. The protocol was immunoSEQ multiplex PCR, while the TCRdb copy is restricted to in-frame clones and leaves out a portion. The sample has approximately 100,000 clones, around 84% seen once. The J gene is TRBJ1-4, the V gene TRBV6-1; D is unclear. The sequence was obtained from a woman aged 18-29 years in good health and CMV-seronegative. The sample comprised PBMCs. The CDR3 sequence: CASSEVRLNEKLFF. The CDR3 nucleotides are TGTGCCAGCAGTGAAGTCAGGCTTAATGAAAAACTGTTTTTT.